A selection of T cell receptor beta chains follows, all from one sample in a study of neurological immune-mediated disorders. MiXCR was run by TCRdb on the 5' RACE reads, yielding one entry per CDR3 protein. The sample holds some 34,000 distinct CDR3 sequences, more than 1.3% seen once. The sequenced sample was PBMCs. Receptor source: a woman aged 30 to 39 with multiple sclerosis. The CDR3 runs from the conserved cysteine through the conserved F or W. D genes are given only for firm matches. Size is stated as once, few, many or a size class.

many | TRBJ2-7 | . | TRBV27 | CASSSPLGGYEQYF | TGTGCCAGCAGTTCTCCCTTGGGTGGATACGAGCAGTACTTC
few | TRBJ2-5 | . | TRBV5-1 | CASSLDRVGETQYF | TGCGCCAGCAGCTTGGACCGGGTGGGGGAGACCCAGTACTTC
many | TRBJ2-2 | TRBD1 | TRBV5-1 | CASSLDPGGGTGELFF | TGCGCCAGCAGCTTGGACCCAGGGGGCGGGACCGGGGAGCTGTTTTTT
many | TRBJ1-5 | . | TRBV3-2 | CPAVGNQPQHF | TGTCCGGCGGTGGGCAATCAGCCCCAGCATTTT
few | TRBJ1-1 | . | TRBV6-6 | CASNRGSRAGTEAFF | TGTGCCAGCAACCGTGGGTCCCGGGCGGGCACTGAAGCTTTCTTT
many | TRBJ2-2 | . | TRBV20-1 | CSAGGRITGELFF | TGCAGTGCCGGGGGGCGAATCACCGGGGAGCTGTTTTTT
many | TRBJ2-5 | . | TRBV3-1 | CASSQEGRGVETQYF | TGTGCCAGCAGCCAAGAAGGCAGGGGGGTGGAGACCCAGTACTTC
many | TRBJ1-2 | TRBD1 | TRBV20-1 | CSATGQGMDYGYTF | TGCAGTGCTACAGGACAGGGGATGGACTATGGCTACACCTTC
many | TRBJ1-1 | . | TRBV1 | CTSSLHRGTEAFF | TGCACCAGCAGCCTCCACAGGGGGACTGAAGCTTTCTTT
many | TRBJ1-1 | . | TRBV11-2 | CASSLGVDTEAFF | TGTGCCAGCAGCTTAGGGGTGGACACTGAAGCTTTCTTT
many | TRBJ2-3 | TRBD1 | TRBV5-5 | CASSWGDRGPDTQYF | TGTGCCAGCAGCTGGGGGGACAGGGGCCCAGATACGCAGTATTTT
many | TRBJ2-3 | TRBD2 | TRBV12-3/TRBV12-4 | CASSLYAGGPVGTDTQYF | TGTGCCAGCAGTTTATACGCGGGGGGGCCTGTTGGCACAGATACGCAGTATTTT
many | TRBJ2-2 | . | TRBV9 | CASSVVQTTGELFF | TGTGCCAGCAGCGTAGTACAGACGACCGGGGAGCTGTTTTTT
many | TRBJ2-2 | . | TRBV7-9 | CASSRDLRDGELFF | TGTGCCAGCAGCAGGGACTTGCGCGATGGGGAGCTGTTTTTT
many | TRBJ2-3 | . | TRBV10-2 | CASREPGAQYF | TGCGCCAGCAGGGAACCCGGGGCGCAGTATTTT
many | TRBJ2-3 | TRBD2 | TRBV6-1 | CACGLAPTDTQYF | TGTGCCTGCGGACTAGCCCCCACAGATACGCAGTATTTT
many | TRBJ1-2 | . | TRBV6-2/TRBV6-3 | CASSYSYYGYTF | TGTGCCAGCAGTTACAGCTACTATGGCTACACCTTC
many | TRBJ1-2 | . | TRBV6-5 | CASSSGNGYTF | TGTGCCAGCAGTTCAGGGAATGGCTACACCTTC
many | TRBJ1-2 | . | TRBV5-1 | CASSLSGQGSSGYTF | TGCGCCAGCAGCTTGTCGGGGCAGGGATCCAGTGGCTACACCTTC
many | TRBJ2-5 | . | TRBV6-5 | CASSYVRFPYQETQYF | TGTGCCAGCAGTTACGTTCGGTTCCCTTACCAAGAGACCCAGTACTTC
many | TRBJ2-2 | . | TRBV7-2 | CASSLKRGGELFF | TGTGCCAGCAGCCTTAAAAGGGGTGGGGAGCTGTTTTTT
many | TRBJ2-2 | TRBD2 | TRBV5-1 | CASSLASGNYRELFF | TGCGCCAGCAGCTTGGCTAGCGGGAACTACCGGGAGCTGTTTTTT
many | TRBJ2-1 | . | TRBV20-1 | CSAPGDRHNEQFF | TGCAGTGCCCCCGGGGACCGACACAATGAGCAGTTCTTC
many | TRBJ2-1 | TRBD2 | TRBV4-2 | CASSTAGEFYNEQFF | TGTGCCAGCAGTACTGCGGGGGAGTTCTACAATGAGCAGTTCTTC
many | TRBJ2-1 | TRBD2 | TRBV29-1 | CSVPTSGIYNEQFF | TGCAGCGTGCCGACTAGCGGAATATACAATGAGCAGTTCTTC
many | TRBJ1-4 | . | TRBV7-9 | CASSAKGVLPEKLFF | TGTGCCAGCAGTGCAAAGGGGGTCCTGCCCGAAAAACTGTTTTTT
many | TRBJ1-2 | . | TRBV10-3 | CAISESRETNYGYTF | TGTGCCATCAGTGAGTCCAGGGAGACGAACTATGGCTACACCTTC
many | TRBJ2-1 | TRBD1 | TRBV7-2 | CASSSDRALPNEQFF | TGTGCCAGCAGCTCGGACAGGGCCCTCCCTAATGAGCAGTTCTTC